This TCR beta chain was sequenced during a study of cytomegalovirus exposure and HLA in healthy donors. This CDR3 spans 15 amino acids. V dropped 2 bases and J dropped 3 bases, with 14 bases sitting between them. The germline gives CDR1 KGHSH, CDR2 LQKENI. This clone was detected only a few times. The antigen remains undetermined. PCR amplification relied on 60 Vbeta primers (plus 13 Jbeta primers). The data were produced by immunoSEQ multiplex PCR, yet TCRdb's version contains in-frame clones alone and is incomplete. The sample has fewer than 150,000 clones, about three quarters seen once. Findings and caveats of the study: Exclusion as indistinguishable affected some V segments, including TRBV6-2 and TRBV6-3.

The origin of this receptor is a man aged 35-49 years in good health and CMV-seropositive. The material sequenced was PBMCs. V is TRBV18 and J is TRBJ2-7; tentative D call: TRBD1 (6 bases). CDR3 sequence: CASSPSPQTGYEQYF. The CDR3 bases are TGTGCCAGCTCACCATCGCCACAGACAGGCTACGAGCAGTACTTC.